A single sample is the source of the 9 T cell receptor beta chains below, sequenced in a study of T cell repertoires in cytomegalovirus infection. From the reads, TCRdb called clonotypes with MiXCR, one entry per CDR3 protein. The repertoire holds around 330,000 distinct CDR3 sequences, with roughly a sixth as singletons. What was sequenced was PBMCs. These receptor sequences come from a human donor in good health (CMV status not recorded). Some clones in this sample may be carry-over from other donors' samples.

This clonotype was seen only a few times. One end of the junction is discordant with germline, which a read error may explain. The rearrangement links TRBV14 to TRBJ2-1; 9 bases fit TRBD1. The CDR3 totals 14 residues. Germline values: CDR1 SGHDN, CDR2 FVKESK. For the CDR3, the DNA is TGTGCTAGCAGCCAAAACACAGGGGGCTATGAGCAGTTCTTC. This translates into CASSQNTGGYEQFF.

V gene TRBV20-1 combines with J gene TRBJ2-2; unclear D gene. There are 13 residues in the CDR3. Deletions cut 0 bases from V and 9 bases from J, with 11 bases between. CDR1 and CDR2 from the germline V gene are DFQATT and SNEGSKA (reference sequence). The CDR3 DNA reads TGCAGTGCTAGAGAGGGTGCACACCGGGAGCTGTTTTTT. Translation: CSAREGAHRELFF.

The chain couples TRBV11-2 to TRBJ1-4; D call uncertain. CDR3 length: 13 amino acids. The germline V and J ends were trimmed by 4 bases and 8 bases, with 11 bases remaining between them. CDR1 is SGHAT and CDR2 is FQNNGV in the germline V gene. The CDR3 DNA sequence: TGTGCCAGCAGCTCCGCTGGCGCAGAAAAACTGTTTTTT. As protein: CASSSAGAEKLFF.

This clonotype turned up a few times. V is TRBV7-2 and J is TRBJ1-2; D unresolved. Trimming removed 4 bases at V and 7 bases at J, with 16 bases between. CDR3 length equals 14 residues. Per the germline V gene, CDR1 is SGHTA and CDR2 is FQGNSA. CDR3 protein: CASSSLSAIPGYTF. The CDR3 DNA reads TGTGCCAGCAGCTCCCTATCCGCAATTCCTGGCTACACCTTC.

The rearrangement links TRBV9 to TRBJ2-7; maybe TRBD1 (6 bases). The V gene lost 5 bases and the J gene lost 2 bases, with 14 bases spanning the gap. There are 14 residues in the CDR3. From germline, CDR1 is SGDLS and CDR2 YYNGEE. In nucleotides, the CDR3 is TGTGCCAGCAGTCCTGACCGGGACACCTACGAGCAGTACTTC. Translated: CASSPDRDTYEQYF. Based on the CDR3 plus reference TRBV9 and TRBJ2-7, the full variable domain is DSGVTQTPKHLITATGQRVTLRCSPRSGDLSVYWYQQSLDQGLQFLIQYYNGEERAKGNILERFSAQQFPDLHSELNLSSLELGDSALYFCASSPDRDTYEQYFGPGTRLTVT.

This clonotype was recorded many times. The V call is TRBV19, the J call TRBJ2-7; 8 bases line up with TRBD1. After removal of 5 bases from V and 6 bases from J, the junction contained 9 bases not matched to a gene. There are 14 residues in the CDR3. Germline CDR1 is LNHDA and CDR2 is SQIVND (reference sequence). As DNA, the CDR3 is TGTGCCAGTAGTCCCGACAGGGGCCGCTCCGAGCAGTACTTC. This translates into CASSPDRGRSEQYF.

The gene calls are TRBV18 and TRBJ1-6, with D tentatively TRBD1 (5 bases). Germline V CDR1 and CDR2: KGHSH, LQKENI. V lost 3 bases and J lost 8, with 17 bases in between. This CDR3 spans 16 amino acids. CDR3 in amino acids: CASSPRDPFSDSPLHF. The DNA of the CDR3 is TGTGCCAGCTCACCGCGGGACCCATTTTCAGATTCACCCCTCCACTTT.

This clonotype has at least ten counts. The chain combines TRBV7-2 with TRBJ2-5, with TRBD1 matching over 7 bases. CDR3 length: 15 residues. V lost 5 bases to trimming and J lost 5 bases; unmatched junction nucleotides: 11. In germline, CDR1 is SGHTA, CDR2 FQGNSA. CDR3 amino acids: CASSGPGTVRETQYF. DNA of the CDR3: TGTGCCAGCAGCGGTCCCGGGACAGTAAGGGAGACCCAGTACTTC.

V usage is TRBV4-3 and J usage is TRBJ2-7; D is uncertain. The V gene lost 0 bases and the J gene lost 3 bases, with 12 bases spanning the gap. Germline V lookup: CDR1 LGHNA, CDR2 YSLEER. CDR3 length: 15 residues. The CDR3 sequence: CASSQDRAVYYEQYF. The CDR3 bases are TGCGCCAGCAGCCAAGACCGAGCTGTATACTACGAGCAGTACTTC.